This T cell receptor beta chain was sequenced during a study of beta chain features in type 1 diabetes. Study results and caveats: The influence of HLA type on TCRB rearrangement stayed undetermined.

The single heparinised draw taken from each donor contained roughly 100 mL of blood on average. Reverse transcription of all isolated RNA meant that expressed TCRB transcripts were sequenced. Method: immunoSEQ multiplex PCR; TCRdb's copy keeps in-frame clones and lacks some. The sample contains about 350,000 clones, roughly 21% of which appear only once. The CDR3 contains 14 residues. Unmatched junction bases numbered 6, after V lost 5 bases and J lost 3 bases. CDR1 is MNHEY, CDR2 SMNVEV, per germline (reference sequence). This clone was observed a few times. No antigen is known for it. The receptor's source is a woman aged 18-35 years in good health. The specimen was naive CD4+ T cells from blood. The chain uses TRBV27 and TRBJ1-2; 7 bases are a match to TRBD1. CDR3 protein: CASSPRQGYYGYTF. CDR3 nucleotide sequence: TGTGCCAGCAGTCCTCGACAGGGTTACTATGGCTACACCTTC.